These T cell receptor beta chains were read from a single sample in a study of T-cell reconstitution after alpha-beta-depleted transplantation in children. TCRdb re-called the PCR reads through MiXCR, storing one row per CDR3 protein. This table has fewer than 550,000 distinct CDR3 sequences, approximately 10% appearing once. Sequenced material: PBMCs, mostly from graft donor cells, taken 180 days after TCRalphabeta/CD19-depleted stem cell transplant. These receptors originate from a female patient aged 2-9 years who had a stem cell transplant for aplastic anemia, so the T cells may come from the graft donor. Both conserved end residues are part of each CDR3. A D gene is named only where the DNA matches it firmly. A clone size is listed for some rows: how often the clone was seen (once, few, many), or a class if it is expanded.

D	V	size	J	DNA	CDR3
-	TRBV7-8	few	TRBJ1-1	TGTGCCAGCAGCTTAGACCCAAGGGTCATGAACACTGAAGCTTTCTTT	CASSLDPRVMNTEAFF
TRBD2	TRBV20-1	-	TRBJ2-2	TGCAGTGCTAGGTCCCTAGCGGAGCTCACCGGGGAGCTGTTTTTT	CSARSLAELTGELFF
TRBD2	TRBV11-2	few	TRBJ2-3	TGTGCCAGCAGCTCCTCCCTTAGGATAGCGGGACTCAGAGATACGCAGTATTTT	CASSSSLRIAGLRDTQYF
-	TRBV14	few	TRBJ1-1	TGTGCCAGCAGCCAAGATATAGCCAGGCGGGGCCTGCCTGAAGCTTTCTTT	CASSQDIARRGLPEAFF
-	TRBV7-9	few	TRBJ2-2	TGTGCCAGCAGCTTATTCCAGGGAGGTTTCACCGGGGAGCTGTTTTTT	CASSLFQGGFTGELFF
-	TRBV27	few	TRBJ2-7	TGTGCCAGCAGTTTAGTGGGAGTAGGGACCTACGAGCAGTACTTC	CASSLVGVGTYEQYF
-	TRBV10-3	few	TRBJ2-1	TGTGCCATCAGTGGGGGGACTCCCGCCTACAATGAGCAGTTCTTC	CAISGGTPAYNEQFF
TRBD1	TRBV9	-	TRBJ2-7	TGTGCCAGCAGCCCCGGACAGGCAACTACTTACGAGCAGTACTTC	CASSPGQATTYEQYF
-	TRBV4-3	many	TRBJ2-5	TGCGCCAGCAGCCAAGACGGGTGGGAGACCCAGTACTTC	CASSQDGWETQYF
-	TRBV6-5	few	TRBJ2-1	TGTGCCAGCAGTTACACGGGAGTCTCCTACAATGAGCAGTTCTTC	CASSYTGVSYNEQFF
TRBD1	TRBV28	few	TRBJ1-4	TGTGCCAGCAGTCCACGCCAGGGGGGGGTGTTTTTT	CASSPRQGGVFF
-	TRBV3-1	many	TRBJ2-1	TGTGCCAGCAGCCAAGGGGACTCTCGGGCGTTCTTC	CASSQGDSRAFF
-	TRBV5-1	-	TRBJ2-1	TGCGCCAGCAGCTTGTCCGGTGTATTTAGGAATGAGCAGTTCTTC	CASSLSGVFRNEQFF
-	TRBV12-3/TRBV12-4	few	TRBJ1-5	TGTGCCAGCAGTCTCACGGACCAGGGTCAGCCCCAGCATTTT	CASSLTDQGQPQHF
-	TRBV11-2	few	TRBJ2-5	TGTGCCAGCAGCTTAATCGGACATAGAGAGACCCAGTACTTC	CASSLIGHRETQYF
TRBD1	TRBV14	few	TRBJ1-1	TGTGCCAGCAGCCGATGGACAGGGGGGGCTGAAGCTTTCTTT	CASSRWTGGAEAFF
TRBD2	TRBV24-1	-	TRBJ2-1	TGTGCCACCAGTGAACCAGCGGGAGTTGAATCCTACAATGAGCAGTTCTTC	CATSEPAGVESYNEQFF
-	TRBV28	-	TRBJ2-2	TGTGCCAGCAGTTTGGTCGGGCCGAACACCGGGGAGCTGTTTTTT	CASSLVGPNTGELFF
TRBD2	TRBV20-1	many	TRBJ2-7	TGCAGTGCTAGAAACCCCGGGACTAGCGGCTACGAGCAGTACTTC	CSARNPGTSGYEQYF
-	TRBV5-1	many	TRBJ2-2	TGCGCCAGCAGCCTTCAGACAGGGAACACCGGGGAGCTGTTTTTT	CASSLQTGNTGELFF
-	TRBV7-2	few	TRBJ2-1	TGTGCCAGCAGCTTATCTATCCATGAGCAGTTCTTC	CASSLSIHEQFF
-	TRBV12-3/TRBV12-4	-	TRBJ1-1	TGTGCCAGCAGGTTCTCCGGATCCGAAGCTTTCTTT	CASRFSGSEAFF
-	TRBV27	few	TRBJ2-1	TGTGCCAGCAGTTTATGGGCGGATGGCAATGAGCAGTTCTTC	CASSLWADGNEQFF
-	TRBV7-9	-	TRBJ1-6	TGTGCCAGCAGTCTTACACCGGGGTACTCCTATAATTCACCCCTCCACTTT	CASSLTPGYSYNSPLHF
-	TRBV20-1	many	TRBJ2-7	TGCAGTGCCCTTCCCTCAGTGGACTACGAGCAGTACTTC	CSALPSVDYEQYF
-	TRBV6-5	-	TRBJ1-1	TGTGCCAGCAGTTACTGGTCCAGGGGAAGGGCGAACACTGAAGCTTTCTTT	CASSYWSRGRANTEAFF
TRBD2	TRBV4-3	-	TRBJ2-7	TGCGCCAGCAGCCAAGACGGGGGGTCCTACGAGCAGTACTTC	CASSQDGGSYEQYF
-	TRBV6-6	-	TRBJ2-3	TGTGCCAGCAGTTACCCGACAGCAGATACGCAGTATTTT	CASSYPTADTQYF
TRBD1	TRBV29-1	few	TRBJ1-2	TGCAGCGGGACGGGACAGGAGGATGGCTACACCTTC	CSGTGQEDGYTF
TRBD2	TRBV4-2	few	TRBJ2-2	TGTGCCAGCAGCCGACTAGCGGGTACTGCGAACACCGGGGAGCTGTTTTTT	CASSRLAGTANTGELFF
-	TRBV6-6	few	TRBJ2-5	TGTGCCAGCAGTAAAAGAACTGAGACCCAGTACTTC	CASSKRTETQYF
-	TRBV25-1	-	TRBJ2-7	TGTGCCAGCAGTGATGGACCTCCCTACGAGCAGTACTTC	CASSDGPPYEQYF
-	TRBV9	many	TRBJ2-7	TGTGCCAGCAGCGTAGATGCTGGACCCTACGAGCAGTACTTC	CASSVDAGPYEQYF
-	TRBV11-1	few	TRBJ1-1	TGTGCCAGCAGCTCCCGTCCGGGACGTCCCCGTAGGGGCACTGAAGCTTTCTTT	CASSSRPGRPRRGTEAFF
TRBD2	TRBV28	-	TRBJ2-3	TGTGCCAGCACCAAGGGGGCGGGAGGGCCTAAGGAAGATACGCAGTATTTT	CASTKGAGGPKEDTQYF
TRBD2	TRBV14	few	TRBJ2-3	TGTGCCAGCAGCTCCCTTCTGTTAGCGGGAGGGAATACAGATACGCAGTATTTT	CASSSLLLAGGNTDTQYF
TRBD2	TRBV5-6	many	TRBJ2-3	TGTGCCAGCAGCCGGGGGGGAGCAGATACGCAGTATTTT	CASSRGGADTQYF
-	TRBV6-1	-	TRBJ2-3	TGTGCCAGCAGTATGGGTAGCGCCCCCGCAGATACGCAGTATTTT	CASSMGSAPADTQYF
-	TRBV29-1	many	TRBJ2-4	TGCAGCGTTTGTGTCAAAAACATTCAGTACTTC	CSVCVKNIQYF
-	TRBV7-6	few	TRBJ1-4	TGTGCCAGCAGCTCCCCAGGAGAAAAACTGTTTTTT	CASSSPGEKLFF
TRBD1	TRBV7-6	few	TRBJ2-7	TGTGCCAGCAGCTTAAGACCGGGACAGGGGGCGCGCGAGCAGTACTTC	CASSLRPGQGAREQYF
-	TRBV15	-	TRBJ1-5	TGTGCCACCAGCAGAGATCGTCGCCAGTGGAGCAATCAGCCCCAGCATTTT	CATSRDRRQWSNQPQHF
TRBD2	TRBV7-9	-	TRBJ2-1	TGTGCCAGCAGCTTAGCCAAGCTAGCGGACAATGAGCAGTTCTTC	CASSLAKLADNEQFF
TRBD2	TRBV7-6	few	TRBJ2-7	TGTGCCAGCAGCCTAGCTGACGCTACTAGCGGGAGCCTATCTGGTGGTTGGTACTTC	CASSLADATSGSLSGGWYF
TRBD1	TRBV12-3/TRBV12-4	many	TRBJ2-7	TGTGCCAGCATACCTAGGACAGGGGGCTCCGAGCAGTACTTC	CASIPRTGGSEQYF
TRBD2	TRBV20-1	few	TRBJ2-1	TGCAGTGCTAGAGATGTCCGGGAGGTTAACAATGAGCAGTTCTTC	CSARDVREVNNEQFF
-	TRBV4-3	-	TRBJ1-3	TGCGCCAGCAGCCAAGCAACTGAGAGCTCTGGAAACACCAAATATTTT	CASSQATESSGNTKYF
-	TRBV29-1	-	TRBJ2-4	TGCGCGTTTAAGATCTTGGGGGAGTACTTC	CAFKILGEYF
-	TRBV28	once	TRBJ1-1	TGTGCCAGCAGTTCTGGACCAAAGCGCGACACTGAAGCTTTCTTT	CASSSGPKRDTEAFF